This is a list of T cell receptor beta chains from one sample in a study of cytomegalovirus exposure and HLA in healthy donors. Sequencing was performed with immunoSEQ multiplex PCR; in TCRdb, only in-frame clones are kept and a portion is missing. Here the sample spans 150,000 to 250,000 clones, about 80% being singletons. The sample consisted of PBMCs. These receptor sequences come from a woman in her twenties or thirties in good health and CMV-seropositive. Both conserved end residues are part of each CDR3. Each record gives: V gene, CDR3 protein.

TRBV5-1	CASSLGQGTTTTDTQYF
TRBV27	CASSFVRQGMTYNEQFF
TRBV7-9	CASSLGTSGRSYADTQYF
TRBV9	CASSVTSGSTGELFF
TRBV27	CASSFSRGTEAFF
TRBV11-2	CASSSQDTSSYEQYF
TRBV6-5	CASSYALTGHTEAFF
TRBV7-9	CASSSPERQETQYF
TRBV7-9	CAAQGDTEAFF
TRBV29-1	CSVDRGTYGYTF
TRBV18	CASSPPGAQPQHF
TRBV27	CASSPDPSTSGPNTGELFF
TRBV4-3	CASSQVASGVLAGANVLTF
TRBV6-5	CASSYGHRSAYEQYF
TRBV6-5	CASSYATRDGYTF
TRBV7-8	CASSLDRWLAGNTIYF
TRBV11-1	CASSLVASNEKLFF
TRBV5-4	CASSLGGGNYGYTF
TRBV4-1	CASSQDLYEQYF
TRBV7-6	CASSLSWGGTGELFF
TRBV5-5	CASSFSRQFRRRGNTEAFF
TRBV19	CASSIGFRDTQYF
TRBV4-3	CASSQDPRGGRGKLFF
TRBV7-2	CASSLLPGGYEQYF
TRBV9	CASSAETGPYTEAFF
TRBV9	CASSVNLGLAGSLFTDTQYF
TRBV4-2	CASSLLISQSRHTQYF
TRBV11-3	CASSLGTGGLAEGDEQFF
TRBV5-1	CASSLLGQGGNSPLHF
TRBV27	CASSLRGRNTGELFF
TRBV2	CASRRTGFSYEQYF
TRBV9	CASSLQAGVGGEKLFF
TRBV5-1	CASSPGRENYEQYF
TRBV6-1	CASSVGTSGGAGDTQYF
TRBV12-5	CASGLIPPRLAGGPIASEQFF
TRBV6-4	CASGAGGTEQFF
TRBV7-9	CASSFALGQGMERETQYF
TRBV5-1	CASSPTGNEQFF
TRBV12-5	CASGTSGRTDTQYF
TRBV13	CASSLVGGQGTYRTTEAFF
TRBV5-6	CVSSHRSGGAEETQYF
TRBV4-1	CASSLTSGGYNEQFF
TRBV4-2	CASSQSFSGGAAYNEQFF
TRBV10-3	CASLNSGHQKNTEAFF
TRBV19	CASNRGIAYNEQFF
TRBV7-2	CASSLRVVNTEAFF
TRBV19	CASSQRQGSSNTEAFF
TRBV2	CASSPGSQYF
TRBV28	CASSPPAGQGGYTF